Reported below is one T cell receptor beta chain. This sample stems from a study of blood T cell repertoires in COVID-19. Study context: The United States, Italy and Spain provided the acute and convalescent COVID-19 samples. PBMCs, B-cell-depleted T cells, or T cells provided the cDNA or gDNA that made up the material.

Here immunoSEQ multiplex PCR was the method, and the copy in TCRdb shows in-frame clones only, minus some. The sample includes 490,000 or so clones, around nine tenths of them seen just once. Everyone who took part was roughly 18 to 89 years old, and they came from about 25 US areas. The CDR3 has 14 amino acids. Germline-derived CDR1 and CDR2 are MNHNY and SVGAGI (reference sequence). Trimming stripped 0 bases from V and 5 bases from J, with 11 bases between. The V gene is TRBV6-6, the J gene TRBJ2-7; maybe TRBD1 (5 bases). The sequence was obtained from a woman aged 55-69 years who had recovered from COVID-19. Material: PBMCs or T cells enriched from blood (not recorded which). Written as DNA, the CDR3 is TGTGCCAGCAGTTACTCCCTCGGCAGGGACGAGCAGTACTTC. Residues: CASSYSLGRDEQYF.